This T cell receptor (beta chain) was captured in a study of blood T cells in healthy people across ages. Overall study findings and caveats: PBMCs that were unsorted prevented a conclusive naive versus antigen-experienced comparison.

For the second PCR, which ran for about 7 to 12 cycles, a sample-barcoded 5' primer and a J-beta primer mix were used. In TCRdb, the 5' RACE reads were re-called with MiXCR into one record per CDR3 protein. Here the sample spans about 1.7 million distinct CDR3 sequences, about 28% being singletons. This CDR3 is 12 amino acids long. The germline V gene has CDR1 SGHRS and CDR2 YFSETQ. In this sample, this clonotype turned up many times. Its antigen remains unknown. Relative to the germline gene, one junction end is altered; a read error may explain this. What was sequenced was blood. This clonotype originated in a woman in her 30s in good health. The V call is TRBV5-1, the J call TRBJ2-3; D may be TRBD1 or TRBD2 (5 bases each). Written as DNA, the CDR3 is TGTGCCAGCAGCTTGGGGGCAGATACGCAGTATTTT. Amino acid sequence: CASSLGADTQYF.